The T cell receptor (beta chain) described here comes from a study of early T cells in non-severe SARS-CoV-2 infection. One entry per CDR3 protein results from TCRdb running MiXCR on the 5' RACE reads. The table lists 95,000 to 110,000 distinct CDR3 sequences, over 8.5% of them singletons. Germline V lookup: CDR1 SGHDN, CDR2 FVKESK. V was clipped by 4 bases and J by 0 bases; unmatched bases: 12. The CDR3 length is 18 residues. V usage is TRBV14 and J usage is TRBJ1-3, with TRBD1 matching over 7 bases. This receptor was taken from an adult who was a healthcare worker with PCR-confirmed SARS-CoV-2 infection or an uninfected control (not recorded which). The sequencing input was whole blood. The CDR3 DNA reads TGTGCCAGCAGCCTGCGCCCGGGACAGTCGGACTCTGGAAACACCATATATTTT. Translating it yields CASSLRPGQSDSGNTIYF. The full variable domain, completed using reference TRBV14 and TRBJ1-3, is EAGVTQFPSHSVIEKGQTVTLRCDPISGHDNLYWYRRVMGKEIKFLLHFVKESKQDESGMPNNRFLAERTGGTYSTLKVQPAELEDSGVYFCASSLRPGQSDSGNTIYFGEGSWLTVV.